This T cell receptor beta chain was obtained from a study of blood T cell repertoires in COVID-19. Background on the study: From the United States, Italy and Spain came samples of acute and convalescent COVID-19.

Between the trimmed V and J ends, which lost 0 bases and 7 bases, there was a span of 10 bases. Germline assignment: CDR1 SGHRS and CDR2 YFSETQ. CDR3 size: 13 residues. The repertoire was sequenced with immunoSEQ multiplex PCR; TCRdb's copy has only in-frame clones and lacks some. Among approximately 100,000 clones listed, around 88% were seen once. The receptor comes from a human donor in a cohort sampled during active COVID-19. The J gene is TRBJ1-1, the V gene TRBV5-1; D call uncertain. The specimen sequenced was peripheral blood. Written as DNA, the CDR3 is TGCGCCAGCAGCTTGGACGGTCGGGATGAAGCTTTCTTT. Translating gives CASSLDGRDEAFF.